A selection of T cell receptor beta chains follows, all from one sample in a study of monozygotic twins with inflammatory bowel disease. TCRdb re-called the 5' RACE reads and shows each CDR3 protein once, DNA omitted. Recorded for this sample: 150,000 to 200,000 distinct CDR3 sequences. The material sequenced was blood. These receptors came from a human donor with ulcerative colitis or Crohn's disease, or a healthy co-twin of an affected twin (not recorded which). The CDR3 runs from the conserved cysteine through the conserved F or W.

TRBJ1-6 TRBV4-3 CASSQDWPGNSPLHF
TRBJ1-2 TRBV7-3 CASSPQGAGGYTF
TRBJ2-7 TRBV27 CASSLSGAQYF
TRBJ1-1 TRBV9 CASSVEGRMIEAFF
TRBJ2-3 TRBV28 CASSFEQGADTQYF
TRBJ1-3 TRBV3-1 CASSQDEISGNTIYF
TRBJ1-1 TRBV4-1 CASSHPGSGDTEALF
TRBJ2-7 TRBV7-2 CASSLSYEQHF
TRBJ2-7 TRBV5-1 CASSTGQTSYEEQYF
TRBJ2-1 TRBV10-3 CAMSASSYNEQFF
TRBJ1-5 TRBV3-1 CASSHSTSHQPQHF
TRBJ2-7 TRBV20-1 CSARPTSFYEQYF
TRBJ2-7 TRBV4-1 CASSLVSSESSYEQYF
TRBJ2-5 TRBV7-2 CASSPMGLAGGETQYF
TRBJ2-3 TRBV27 CASSSPGLAYGTDTQYF
TRBJ2-1 TRBV5-1 CASSVGTTMRDEQFF
TRBJ2-5 TRBV20-1 CSARVGLAGAQYF
TRBJ1-6 TRBV20-1 CSASSTVVNSPLHF
TRBJ2-5 TRBV29-1 CSVGGEEEIQYF
TRBJ1-5 TRBV20-1 CSANEGGYGQPQHF
TRBJ1-2 TRBV2 CASRRIGDYGYTF
TRBJ1-5 TRBV3-1 CASSRDGRNQPQHF
TRBJ2-1 TRBV6-1 CASIRSNEQFF
TRBJ1-5 TRBV10-2 CASSEAGGAYQPQHF
TRBJ1-2 TRBV3-1 CASSQDRANGYTF
TRBJ2-1 TRBV11-3 CASSRTSGGYSEQFF
TRBJ2-7 TRBV10-3 CAISESDSYEQYF
TRBJ2-3 TRBV20-1 CSARSFFEDTQYF
TRBJ1-2 TRBV27 CASSTQGWDGYTF
TRBJ1-2 TRBV29-1 CSVLPEYYGYTF
TRBJ1-6 TRBV27 CASSLMAGQLNSPLHF
TRBJ2-3 TRBV7-2 CASNEEQRGHTDTQYF
TRBJ2-7 TRBV28 CASSSLGQGSYKQYF
TRBJ2-7 TRBV7-9 CASSLGPDTRPYEQYF
TRBJ2-6 TRBV6-1 CASSIAEGAAGANVLTF
TRBJ1-1 TRBV5-1 CASSLALGQAEAFF
TRBJ1-1 TRBV29-1 CSVGAGGFTEAFF
TRBJ2-1 TRBV5-1 CASSLDMGQFF
TRBJ2-1 TRBV11-3 CASSRDGGSYNEQFF
TRBJ2-1 TRBV5-5 CASSLSGGDYNEQFF
TRBJ2-7 TRBV20-1 CSALDRGRSYEQYF
TRBJ1-5 TRBV4-3 CASSQTLGNQPQHF
TRBJ2-4 TRBV7-7 CASSLGGSGGNMQYF
TRBJ2-1 TRBV30 CAWSGLAGEEQFF
TRBJ1-4 TRBV5-4 CASSWGTGETNEKLFF
TRBJ1-2 TRBV5-5 CASTQGGQVYGYTF
TRBJ2-7 TRBV7-8 CASSSLTGGPGAKYSYEQYF
TRBJ2-7 TRBV20-1 CSATRVGLYEQYF
TRBJ1-3 TRBV4-3 CASSRPGENTIYF
TRBJ2-7 TRBV7-2 CASRTPPNSEQYF
TRBJ2-4 TRBV20-1 CSANRANLAKNIQYF